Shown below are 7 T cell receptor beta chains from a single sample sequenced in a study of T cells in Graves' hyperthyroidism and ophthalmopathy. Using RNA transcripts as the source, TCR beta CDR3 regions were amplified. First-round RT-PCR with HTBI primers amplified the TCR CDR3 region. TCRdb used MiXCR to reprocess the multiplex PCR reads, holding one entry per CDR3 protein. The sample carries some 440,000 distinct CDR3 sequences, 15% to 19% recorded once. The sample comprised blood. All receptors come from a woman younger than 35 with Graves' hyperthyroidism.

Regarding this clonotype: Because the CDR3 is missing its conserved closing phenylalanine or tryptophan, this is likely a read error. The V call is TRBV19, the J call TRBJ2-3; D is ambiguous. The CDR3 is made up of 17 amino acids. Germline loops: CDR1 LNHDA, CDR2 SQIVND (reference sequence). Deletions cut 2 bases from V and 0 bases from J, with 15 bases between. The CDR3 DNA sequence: TGTGCCAGTAGTATACTTCCAGCTCTAATTAGCACAGATACGCAGTATTCT. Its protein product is CASSILPALISTDTQYS.

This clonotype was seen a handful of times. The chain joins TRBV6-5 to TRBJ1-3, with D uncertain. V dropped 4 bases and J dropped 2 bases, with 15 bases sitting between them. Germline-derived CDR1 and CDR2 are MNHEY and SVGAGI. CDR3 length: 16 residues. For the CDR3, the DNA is TGTGCCAGCAGTTCCTCCAGCGAGGCGGCTGGAAACACCATATATTTT. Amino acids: CASSSSSEAAGNTIYF.

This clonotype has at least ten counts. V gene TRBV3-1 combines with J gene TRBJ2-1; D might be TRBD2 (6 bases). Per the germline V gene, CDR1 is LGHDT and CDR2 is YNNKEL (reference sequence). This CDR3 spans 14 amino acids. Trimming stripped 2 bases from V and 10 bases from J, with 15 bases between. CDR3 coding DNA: TGTGCCAGCAGCCAACGGGGCTCCCGGGGGGAGCAGTTCTTC. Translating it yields CASSQRGSRGEQFF.

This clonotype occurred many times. The CDR3 DNA follows: TGCAGTGCCCGCACGGGGGCAGGTTCCGATTCACCCCTCCACTTT. This translates into CSARTGAGSDSPLHF. The chain is built from TRBV20-1 and TRBJ1-6, with a weak D call TRBD1 (6 bases). The V and J ends lost 6 bases and 8 bases respectively, with 20 bases between them. CDR1 DFQATT and CDR2 SNEGSKA come from the germline V gene (reference sequence). The CDR3 loop spans 15 amino acids.

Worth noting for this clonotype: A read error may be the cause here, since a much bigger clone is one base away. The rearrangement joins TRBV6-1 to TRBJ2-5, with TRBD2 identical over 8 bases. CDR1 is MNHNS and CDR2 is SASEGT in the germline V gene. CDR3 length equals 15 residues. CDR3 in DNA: TGTGCCAGCACCGACTTAACTAGCGGCCAAGAGGCCCAGTACTTC. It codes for CASTDLTSGQEAQYF.

The DNA for the CDR3 is TGTGCCAGCAGTGGAGCGGGGGCGGACACCGGGGAGCTGTTTTTT. It encodes CASSGAGADTGELFF. The chain joins TRBV6-1 to TRBJ2-2, with 8 bases matching TRBD2. Trimming took 4 bases from V and 3 from J; bases not matched to a gene: 4. The V gene's germline CDR1 is MNHNS and CDR2 SASEGT. The CDR3 runs to 15 residues.

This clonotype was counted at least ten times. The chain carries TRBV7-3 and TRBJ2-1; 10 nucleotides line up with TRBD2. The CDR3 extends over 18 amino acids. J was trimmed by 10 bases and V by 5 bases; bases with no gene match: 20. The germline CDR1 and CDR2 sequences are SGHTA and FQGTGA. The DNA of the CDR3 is TGTGCCAGCAGCAACAATCCCTCCTCTAGCGGGAGTAGGAAAGAGCAGTTCTTC. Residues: CASSNNPSSSGSRKEQFF.